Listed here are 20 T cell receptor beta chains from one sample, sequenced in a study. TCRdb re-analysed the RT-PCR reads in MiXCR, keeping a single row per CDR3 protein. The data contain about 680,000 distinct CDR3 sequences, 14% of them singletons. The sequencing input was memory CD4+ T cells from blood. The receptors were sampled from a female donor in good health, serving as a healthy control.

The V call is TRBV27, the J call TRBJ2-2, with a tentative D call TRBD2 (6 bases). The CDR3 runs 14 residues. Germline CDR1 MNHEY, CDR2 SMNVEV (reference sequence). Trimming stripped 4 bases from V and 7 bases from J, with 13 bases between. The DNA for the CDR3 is TGTGCCAGCAGTTCCCCTCGGGGGAGCGGGGAGCTGTTTTTT. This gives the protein CASSSPRGSGELFF.

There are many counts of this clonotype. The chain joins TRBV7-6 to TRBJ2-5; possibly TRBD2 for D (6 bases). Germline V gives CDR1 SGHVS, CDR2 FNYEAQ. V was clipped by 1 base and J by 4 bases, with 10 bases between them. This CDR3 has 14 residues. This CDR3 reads CASSLGGAGETQYF. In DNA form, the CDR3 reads TGTGCCAGCAGCTTAGGGGGAGCGGGAGAGACCCAGTACTTC.

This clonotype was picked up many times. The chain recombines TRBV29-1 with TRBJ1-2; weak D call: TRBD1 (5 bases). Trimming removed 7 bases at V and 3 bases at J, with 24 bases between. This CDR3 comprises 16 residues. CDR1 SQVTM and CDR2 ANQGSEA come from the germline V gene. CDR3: CSATRQSLNPYYGYTF. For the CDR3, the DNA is TGCAGCGCTACTCGACAGTCCCTTAATCCCTACTATGGCTACACCTTC. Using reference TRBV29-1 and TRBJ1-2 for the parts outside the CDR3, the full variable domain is SAVISQKPSRDICQRGTSLTIQCQVDSQVTMMFWYRQQPGQSLTLIATANQGSEATYESGFVIDKFPISRPNLTFSTLTVSNMSPEDSSIYLCSATRQSLNPYYGYTFGSGTRLTVV.

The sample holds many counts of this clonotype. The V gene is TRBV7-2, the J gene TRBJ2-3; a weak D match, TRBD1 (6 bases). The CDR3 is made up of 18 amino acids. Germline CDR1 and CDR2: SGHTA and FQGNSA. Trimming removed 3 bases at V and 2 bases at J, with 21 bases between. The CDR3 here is CASSFLLDRALITDTQYF. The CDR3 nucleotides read TGTGCCAGCAGCTTCCTCTTGGACAGAGCACTCATCACAGATACGCAGTATTTT.

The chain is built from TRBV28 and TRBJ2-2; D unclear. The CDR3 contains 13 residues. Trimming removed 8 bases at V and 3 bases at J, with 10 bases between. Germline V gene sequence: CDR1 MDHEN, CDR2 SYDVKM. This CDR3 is CASSRLDTGELFF. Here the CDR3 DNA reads TGTGCCAGCTCACGGTTGGACACCGGGGAGCTGTTTTTT.

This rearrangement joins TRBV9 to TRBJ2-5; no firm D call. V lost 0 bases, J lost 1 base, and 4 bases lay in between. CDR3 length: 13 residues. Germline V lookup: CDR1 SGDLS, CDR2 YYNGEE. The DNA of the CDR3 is TGTGCCAGCAGCGTAGGTATCCAAGAGACCCAGTACTTC. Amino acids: CASSVGIQETQYF.

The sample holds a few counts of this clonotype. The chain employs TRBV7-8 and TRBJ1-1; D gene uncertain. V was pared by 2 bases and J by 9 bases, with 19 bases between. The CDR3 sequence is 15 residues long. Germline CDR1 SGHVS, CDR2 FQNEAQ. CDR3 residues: CASSLYADTRLQAFF. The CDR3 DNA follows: TGTGCCAGCAGCTTATATGCAGACACCCGACTGCAAGCTTTCTTT.

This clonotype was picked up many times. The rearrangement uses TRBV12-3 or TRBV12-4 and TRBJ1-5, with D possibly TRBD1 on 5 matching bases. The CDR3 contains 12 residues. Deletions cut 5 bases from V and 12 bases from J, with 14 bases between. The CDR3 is CASSPDSEFQHF. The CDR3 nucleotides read TGTGCCAGCAGTCCCGACAGTGAATTCCAGCATTTT.

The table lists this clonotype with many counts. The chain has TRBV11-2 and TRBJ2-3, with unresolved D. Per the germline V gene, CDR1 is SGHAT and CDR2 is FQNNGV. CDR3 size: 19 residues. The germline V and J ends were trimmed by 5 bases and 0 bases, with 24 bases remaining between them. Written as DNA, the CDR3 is TGTGCCAGCAGCCCAGTTGTTTCCCTCGTCCAAACTAGCACAGATACGCAGTATTTT. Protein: CASSPVVSLVQTSTDTQYF. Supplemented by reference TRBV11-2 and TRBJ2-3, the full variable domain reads EAGVAQSPRYKIIEKRQSVAFWCNPISGHATLYWYQQILGQGPKLLIQFQNNGVVDDSQLPKDRFSAERLKGVDSTLKIQPAKLEDSAVYLCASSPVVSLVQTSTDTQYFGPGTRLTVL.

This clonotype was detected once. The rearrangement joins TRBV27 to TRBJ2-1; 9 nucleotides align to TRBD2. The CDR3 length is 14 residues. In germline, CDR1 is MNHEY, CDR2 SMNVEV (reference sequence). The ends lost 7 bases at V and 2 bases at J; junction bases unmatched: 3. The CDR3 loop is CASTASGAYNEQFF. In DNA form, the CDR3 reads TGTGCCAGCACCGCTAGCGGGGCCTACAATGAGCAGTTCTTC.

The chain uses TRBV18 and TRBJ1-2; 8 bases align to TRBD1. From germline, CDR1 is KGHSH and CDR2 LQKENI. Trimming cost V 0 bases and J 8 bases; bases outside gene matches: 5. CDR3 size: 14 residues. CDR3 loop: CASSPPDRAWGYTF. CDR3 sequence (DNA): TGTGCCAGCTCACCACCGGACAGGGCTTGGGGCTACACCTTC.

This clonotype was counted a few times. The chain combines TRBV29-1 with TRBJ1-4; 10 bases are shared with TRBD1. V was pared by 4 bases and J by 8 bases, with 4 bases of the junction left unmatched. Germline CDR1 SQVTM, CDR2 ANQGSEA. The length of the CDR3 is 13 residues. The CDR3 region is CSVVRDRGEKLFF. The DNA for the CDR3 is TGCAGCGTTGTCCGGGACAGGGGCGAAAAACTGTTTTTT.

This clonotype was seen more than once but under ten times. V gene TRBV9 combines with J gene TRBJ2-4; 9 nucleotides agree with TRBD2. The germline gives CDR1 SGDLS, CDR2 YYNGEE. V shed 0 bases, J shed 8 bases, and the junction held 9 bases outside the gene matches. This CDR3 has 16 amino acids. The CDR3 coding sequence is TGTGCCAGCAGCGTAGATTCTGGGACTAGCTGGGACATTCAGTACTTC. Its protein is CASSVDSGTSWDIQYF.

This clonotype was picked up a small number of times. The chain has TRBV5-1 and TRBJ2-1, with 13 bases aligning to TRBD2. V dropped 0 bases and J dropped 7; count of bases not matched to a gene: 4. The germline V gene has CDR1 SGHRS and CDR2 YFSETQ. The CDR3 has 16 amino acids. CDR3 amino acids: CASSLGGLAGQNEQFF. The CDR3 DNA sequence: TGCGCCAGCAGCTTGGGGGGACTAGCGGGGCAGAATGAGCAGTTCTTC.

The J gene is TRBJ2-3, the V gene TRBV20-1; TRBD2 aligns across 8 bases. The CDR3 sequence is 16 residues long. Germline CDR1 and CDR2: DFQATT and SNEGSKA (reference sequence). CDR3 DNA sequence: TGCAGGGAGCGATCAAATAGCGGGGAGTGCACAGATACGCAGTATTTT. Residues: CRERSNSGECTDTQYF.

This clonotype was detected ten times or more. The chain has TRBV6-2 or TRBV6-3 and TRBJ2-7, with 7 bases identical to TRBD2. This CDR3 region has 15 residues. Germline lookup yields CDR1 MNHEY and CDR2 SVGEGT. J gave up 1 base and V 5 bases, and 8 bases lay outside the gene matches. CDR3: CASSALAGASYEQYF. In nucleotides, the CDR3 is TGTGCCAGCAGTGCCTTAGCGGGCGCGTCCTACGAGCAGTACTTC.

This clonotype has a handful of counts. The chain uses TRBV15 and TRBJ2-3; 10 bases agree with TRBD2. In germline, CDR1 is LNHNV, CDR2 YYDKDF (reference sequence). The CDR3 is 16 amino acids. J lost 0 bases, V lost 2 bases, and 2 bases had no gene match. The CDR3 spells CATSRKAGGSTDTQYF. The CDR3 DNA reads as TGTGCCACCAGCAGAAAAGCGGGAGGGAGCACAGATACGCAGTATTTT.

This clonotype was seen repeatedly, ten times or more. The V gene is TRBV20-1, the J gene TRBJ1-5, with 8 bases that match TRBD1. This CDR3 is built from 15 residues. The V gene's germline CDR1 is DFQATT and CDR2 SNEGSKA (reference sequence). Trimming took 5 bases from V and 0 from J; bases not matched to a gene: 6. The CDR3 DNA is TGCAGTGCTCCAGGGGGCCAGTATAGCAATCAGCCCCAGCATTTT. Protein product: CSAPGGQYSNQPQHF.

This CDR3 is CASSLVGSLSNQPQHF. CDR3 nucleotides: TGTGCCAGCAGCTTGGTAGGGAGCCTTAGCAATCAGCCCCAGCATTTT. V is TRBV7-3 and J is TRBJ1-5; D remains ambiguous. In germline, CDR1 is SGHTA, CDR2 FQGTGA. This CDR3 region has 16 residues. Between the trimmed V and J ends, which lost 3 bases and 0 bases, there was a span of 12 bases.

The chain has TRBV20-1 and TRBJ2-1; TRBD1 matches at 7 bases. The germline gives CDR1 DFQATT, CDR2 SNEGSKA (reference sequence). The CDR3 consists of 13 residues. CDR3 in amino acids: CSGLDRYDNEQFF. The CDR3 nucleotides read TGCAGCGGGTTGGACAGGTATGACAATGAGCAGTTCTTC.